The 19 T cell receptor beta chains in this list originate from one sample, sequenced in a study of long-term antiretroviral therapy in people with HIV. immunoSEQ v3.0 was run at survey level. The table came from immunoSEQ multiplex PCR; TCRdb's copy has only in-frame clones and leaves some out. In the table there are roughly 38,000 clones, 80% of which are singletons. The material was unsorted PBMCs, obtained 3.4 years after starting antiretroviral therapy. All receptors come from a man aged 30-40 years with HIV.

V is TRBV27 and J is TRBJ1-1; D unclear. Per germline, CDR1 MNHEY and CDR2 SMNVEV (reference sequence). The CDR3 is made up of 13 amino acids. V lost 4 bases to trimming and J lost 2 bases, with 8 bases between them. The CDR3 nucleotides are TGTGCCAGCAGTTCTCACGAAAACACTGAAGCTTTCTTT. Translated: CASSSHENTEAFF.

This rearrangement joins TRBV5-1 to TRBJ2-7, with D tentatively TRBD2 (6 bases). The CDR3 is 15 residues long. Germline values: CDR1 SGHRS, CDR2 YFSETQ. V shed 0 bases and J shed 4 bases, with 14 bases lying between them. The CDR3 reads CASSLAPEGRYEQYF. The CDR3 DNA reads TGCGCCAGCAGCTTGGCCCCGGAGGGCCGGTACGAGCAGTACTTC.

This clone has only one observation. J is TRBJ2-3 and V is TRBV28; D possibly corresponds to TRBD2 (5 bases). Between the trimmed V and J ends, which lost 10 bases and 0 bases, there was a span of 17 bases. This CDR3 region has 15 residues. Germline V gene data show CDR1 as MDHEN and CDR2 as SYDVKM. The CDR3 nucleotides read TGTGCCACCCTACCCCCGGCGGGCAGCACAGATACGCAGTATTTT. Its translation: CATLPPAGSTDTQYF.

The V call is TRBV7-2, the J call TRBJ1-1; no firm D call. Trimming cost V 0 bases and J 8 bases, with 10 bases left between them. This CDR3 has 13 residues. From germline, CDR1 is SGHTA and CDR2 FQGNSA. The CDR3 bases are TGTGCCAGCAGCTTAGCAGGTGCCAGCGAAGCTTTCTTT. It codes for CASSLAGASEAFF.

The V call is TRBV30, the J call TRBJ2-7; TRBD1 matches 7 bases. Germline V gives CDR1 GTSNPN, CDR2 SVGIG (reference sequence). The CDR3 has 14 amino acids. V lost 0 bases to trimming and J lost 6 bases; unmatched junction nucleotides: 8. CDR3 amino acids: CAWSVRTGWREQYF. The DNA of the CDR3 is TGTGCCTGGAGTGTAAGGACAGGCTGGCGCGAGCAGTACTTC.

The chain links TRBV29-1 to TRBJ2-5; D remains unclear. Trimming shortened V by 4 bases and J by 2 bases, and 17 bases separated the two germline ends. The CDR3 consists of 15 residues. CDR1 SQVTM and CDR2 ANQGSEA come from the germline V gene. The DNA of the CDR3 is TGCAGCGTTGGTGGTTCCCGCGGCTCACAAGAGACCCAGTACTTC. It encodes CSVGGSRGSQETQYF.

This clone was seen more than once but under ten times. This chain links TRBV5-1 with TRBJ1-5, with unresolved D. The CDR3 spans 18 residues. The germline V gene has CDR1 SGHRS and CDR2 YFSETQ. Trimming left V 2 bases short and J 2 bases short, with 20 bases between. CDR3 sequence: CASSFPPQTRTGNQPQHF. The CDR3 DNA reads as TGCGCCAGCAGCTTTCCCCCCCAAACTCGCACAGGCAATCAGCCCCAGCATTTT.

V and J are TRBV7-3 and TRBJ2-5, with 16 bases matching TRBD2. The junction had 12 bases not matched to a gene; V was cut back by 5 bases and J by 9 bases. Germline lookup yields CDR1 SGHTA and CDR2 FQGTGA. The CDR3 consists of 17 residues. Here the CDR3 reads CASSTIGTSGRAGPQYF. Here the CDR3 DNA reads TGTGCCAGCAGCACTATCGGGACTAGCGGGAGGGCCGGGCCCCAGTACTTC. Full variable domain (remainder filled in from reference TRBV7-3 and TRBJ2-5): GAGVSQTPSNKVTEKGKYVELRCDPISGHTALYWYRQSLGQGPEFLIYFQGTGAADDSGLPNDRFFAVRPEGSVSTLKIQRTERGDSAVYLCASSTIGTSGRAGPQYFGPGTRLLVL.

The CDR3 DNA sequence: TGCGCCAGCAGCCAAGGTTCAGGGCCTACCTCCTACGAGCAGTACTTC. Protein product: CASSQGSGPTSYEQYF. The rearrangement links TRBV4-1 to TRBJ2-7, with D possibly TRBD1 on 5 matching bases. Germline CDR1 and CDR2: MGHRA and YSYEKL. This CDR3 comprises 16 residues. V lost 1 base to trimming and J lost 0 bases, with 13 bases between them.

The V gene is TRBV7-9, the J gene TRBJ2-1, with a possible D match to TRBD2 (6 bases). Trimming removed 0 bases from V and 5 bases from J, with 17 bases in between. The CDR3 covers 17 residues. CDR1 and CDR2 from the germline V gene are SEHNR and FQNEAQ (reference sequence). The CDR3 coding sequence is TGTGCCAGCAGCTTAGCGACTAGTCCCAAGAATCACAATGAGCAGTTCTTC. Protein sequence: CASSLATSPKNHNEQFF.

The CDR3 spells CASSEDAYREGTGELFF. The CDR3 DNA reads as TGTGCCAGCAGCGAAGATGCCTACAGGGAAGGCACCGGGGAGCTGTTTTTT. The genes are TRBV5-8 and TRBJ2-2, with D tentatively TRBD1 (6 bases). The germline V and J ends were trimmed by 4 bases and 4 bases, with 20 bases remaining between them. Germline CDR1 is SGHTS and CDR2 is YDEGEE. The length of the CDR3 is 17 residues.

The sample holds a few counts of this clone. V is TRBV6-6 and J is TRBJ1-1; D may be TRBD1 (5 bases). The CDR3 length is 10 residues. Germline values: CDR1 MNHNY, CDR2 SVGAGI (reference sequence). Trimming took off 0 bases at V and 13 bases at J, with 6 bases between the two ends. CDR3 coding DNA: TGTGCCAGCAGTTACTCGGGGCTTTTCTTT. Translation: CASSYSGLFF.

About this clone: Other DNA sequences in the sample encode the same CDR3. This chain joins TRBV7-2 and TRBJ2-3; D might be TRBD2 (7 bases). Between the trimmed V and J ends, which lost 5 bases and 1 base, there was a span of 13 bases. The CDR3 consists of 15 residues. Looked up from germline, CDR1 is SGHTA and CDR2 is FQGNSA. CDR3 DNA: TGTGCCAGCAGCCCGGACAGCGGGGGCACAGATACGCAGTATTTT. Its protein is CASSPDSGGTDTQYF.

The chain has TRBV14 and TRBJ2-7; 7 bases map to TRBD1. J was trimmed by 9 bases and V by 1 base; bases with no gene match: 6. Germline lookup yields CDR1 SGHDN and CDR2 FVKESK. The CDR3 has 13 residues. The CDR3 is CASSQVTGAGQYF. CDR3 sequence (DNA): TGTGCCAGCAGCCAAGTCACAGGGGCCGGGCAGTACTTC.

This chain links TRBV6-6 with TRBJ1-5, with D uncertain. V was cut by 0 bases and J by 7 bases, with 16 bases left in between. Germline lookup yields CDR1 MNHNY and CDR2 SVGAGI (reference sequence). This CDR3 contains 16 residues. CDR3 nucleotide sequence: TGTGCCAGCAGTTACTCCCGCCGGACCCTAGACCAGCCCCAGCATTTT. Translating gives CASSYSRRTLDQPQHF.

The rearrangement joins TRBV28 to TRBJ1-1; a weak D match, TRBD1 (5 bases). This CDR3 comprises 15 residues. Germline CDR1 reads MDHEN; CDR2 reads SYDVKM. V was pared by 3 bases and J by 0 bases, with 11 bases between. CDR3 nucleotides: TGTGCCAGCAGTTTCACGACAGAGTTGAACACTGAAGCTTTCTTT. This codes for CASSFTTELNTEAFF.

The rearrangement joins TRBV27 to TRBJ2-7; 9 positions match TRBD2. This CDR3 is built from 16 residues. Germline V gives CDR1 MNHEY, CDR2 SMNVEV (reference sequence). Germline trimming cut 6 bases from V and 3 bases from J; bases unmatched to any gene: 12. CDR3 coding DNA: TGTGCCAGCAGCGCCTCTAGCGGGACGGTGATCTACGAGCAGTACTTC. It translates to CASSASSGTVIYEQYF.

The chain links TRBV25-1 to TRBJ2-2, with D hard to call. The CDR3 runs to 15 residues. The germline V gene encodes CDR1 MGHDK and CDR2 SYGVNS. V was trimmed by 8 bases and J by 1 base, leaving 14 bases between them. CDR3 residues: CASSHVDVNTGELFF. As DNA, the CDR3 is TGTGCCAGCTCACACGTGGATGTGAACACCGGGGAGCTGTTTTTT.

The CDR3 is CASSEVDRVQPQHF. CDR3 sequence (DNA): TGTGCCAGCAGTGAAGTGGACAGGGTACAGCCCCAGCATTTT. The gene calls are TRBV6-1 and TRBJ1-5; 8 nucleotides line up with TRBD1. The CDR3 has 14 amino acids. CDR1 is MNHNS and CDR2 is SASEGT in the germline V gene. V trimming: 1 base; J trimming: 7 bases; junction bases outside the gene matches: 3.